This is a list of T cell receptor beta chains from one sample in a study of Ad26.COV2.S vaccination and SARS-CoV-2 variants. Assay: immunoSEQ multiplex PCR; the TCRdb copy retains only in-frame clones and omits some. The sample lists about 430,000 clones; roughly 90% were seen once. Sequenced here: peripheral blood, sampled in a trial of Ad26.COV2.S vaccine versus placebo. These receptor sequences come from a person aged 18-65 years who received the Ad26.COV2.S COVID-19 vaccine or a placebo. CDR3s include the opening cysteine and the closing phenylalanine or tryptophan. The D gene is left open where the match is weak. Not every row has a clone size; where given, it reads once, few, many or a size class.

TGTGCCAGCAGTGAAGGACCAGTACTTCCAGCTTTCTTT	CASSEGPVLPAFF	few	TRBJ1-1	TRBV6-1	-
TGTGCCAGCTCACAACTCTCCCCTGCGGACAGACACCCCTATGGCTACACCTTC	CASSQLSPADRHPYGYTF	-	TRBJ1-2	TRBV18	-
TGTGCCAGCAGCCCGGGACTAGGACCCTACAATGAGCAGTTCTTC	CASSPGLGPYNEQFF	-	TRBJ2-1	TRBV28	TRBD2
TGTGCCAGCAGTTACGGGGCTAGGGGCACAGATACGCAGTATTTT	CASSYGARGTDTQYF	-	TRBJ2-3	TRBV6-6	-
TGCGCCAGCAGCCCTCAACCAGTTGGAACCGGGGAGCTGTTTTTT	CASSPQPVGTGELFF	-	TRBJ2-2	TRBV5-1	-
TGCAGTGCCAAAGGCAATACGCAGTATTTT	CSAKGNTQYF	-	TRBJ2-3	TRBV20-1	-
TGTGCCAGCAGCTTGGAACCAGGGTATGACCAAGAGACCCAGTACTTC	CASSLEPGYDQETQYF	-	TRBJ2-5	TRBV5-4	-
TGTGCCAGCAGTTGGATAGCGGGGAACACCGGGGAGCTGTTTTTT	CASSWIAGNTGELFF	-	TRBJ2-2	TRBV7-6	TRBD2
TGCGCCAGCAGCCGGGCTCCAGGGTCCTACGAGCAGTACTTC	CASSRAPGSYEQYF	-	TRBJ2-7	TRBV4-1	-
TGTGCCTGGGAGATATCACAGGGGAATCTTGGCTATGGCTACACCTTC	CAWEISQGNLGYGYTF	once	TRBJ1-2	TRBV30	TRBD1
TGTGCCAGCAGCCAAGATATTATTGGGGCGGGAGGAGGGATCCCTAAGGAGTACTTC	CASSQDIIGAGGGIPKEYF	-	TRBJ2-7	TRBV4-2	TRBD2
TGTGCCAGCAGTCGAGACGGGAACACTGAAGCTTTCTTT	CASSRDGNTEAFF	-	TRBJ1-1	TRBV6-5	-
TGTGCCAGCAGCCTGGGACTAGCGGGAGGGGTAAATGAGCAGTTCTTC	CASSLGLAGGVNEQFF	-	TRBJ2-1	TRBV5-4	TRBD2
TGTGCCAGCAGCTCTGCTCCGGGCGCTGAAGCTTTCTTT	CASSSAPGAEAFF	-	TRBJ1-1	TRBV7-3	-
TGTGCCAGCAGCCTAGGGCCATTTAACTATGGCTACACCTTC	CASSLGPFNYGYTF	-	TRBJ1-2	TRBV9	-
TGTGCCAGCAGCATTAGCGGGAGCCCCAATGAGCAGTTCTTC	CASSISGSPNEQFF	-	TRBJ2-1	TRBV7-8	TRBD2
TGCGCCAGCAGCCAAGTATCTAGCGCCGGGGAGCTGTTTTTT	CASSQVSSAGELFF	-	TRBJ2-2	TRBV4-1	-
TGTGCCAGCAGTGAATTATCGGGGGGCTTCGCAGATACGCAGTATTTT	CASSELSGGFADTQYF	-	TRBJ2-3	TRBV6-1	-
TGTGCCAGCAGCTGGGTCACTAGCGGGAGGCCCTCCTACAATGAGCAGTTCTTC	CASSWVTSGRPSYNEQFF	-	TRBJ2-1	TRBV7-6	TRBD2
TGTGCCACCACACTCGACTCCGGGTCCGACAATGAGCAGTTCTTC	CATTLDSGSDNEQFF	-	TRBJ2-1	TRBV28	-
TGTGCCTGGAGCCCAGGAATCTACGAGCAGTACTTC	CAWSPGIYEQYF	-	TRBJ2-7	TRBV30	-
TGCGCCAGCAGCCAAGAAGGCAGCTTGGAGACTGAAGCTTTCTTT	CASSQEGSLETEAFF	-	TRBJ1-1	TRBV4-1	-
TGTGCCAGCAGTATTGTGAGTTCAAATCAGCCCCAGCATTTT	CASSIVSSNQPQHF	-	TRBJ1-5	TRBV28	-
TGTGCCAGCAGTGGGACAGAAAAAAACATTCAGTACTTC	CASSGTEKNIQYF	-	TRBJ2-4	TRBV5-4	TRBD1
TGCAGCGTTGAAGACCTCAGACTAGCGGGAGGGGTGGATGGTGAGACCCAGTACTTC	CSVEDLRLAGGVDGETQYF	-	TRBJ2-5	TRBV29-1	TRBD2
TGTGCCAGCAGCCCTAGCGGGTTCTCTACTGGGGCCAACGTCCTGACTTTC	CASSPSGFSTGANVLTF	-	TRBJ2-6	TRBV13	TRBD2
TGTGCCAGCAGCGTATCAGGGACAGGGGGGACTGAAGCTTTCTTT	CASSVSGTGGTEAFF	-	TRBJ1-1	TRBV9	TRBD1
TGTGCCAGCAGCTTAGGACGAAACACCATATATTTT	CASSLGRNTIYF	-	TRBJ1-3	TRBV7-2	-
TGTGCCAGCAGCGGCGGGACTAGCGGGAGGGTAGGACAAGAGACCCAGTACTTC	CASSGGTSGRVGQETQYF	-	TRBJ2-5	TRBV7-8	TRBD2
TGTGCCTGGAGTACTGGACAGGGTTTCCAGCCCCAGCATTTT	CAWSTGQGFQPQHF	-	TRBJ1-5	TRBV30	TRBD1
TGCAGTGCTAGTGGGCAAGTGAACACTGAAGCTTTCTTT	CSASGQVNTEAFF	-	TRBJ1-1	TRBV20-1	-
TGTGCCAGCAGCTGGGGACAGGGGGCGGGCGAGCAGTACTTC	CASSWGQGAGEQYF	-	TRBJ2-7	TRBV7-8	TRBD1
TGCAGTGCTAGTATTAGCGGGTTTTTCAATGAGCAGTTCTTC	CSASISGFFNEQFF	-	TRBJ2-1	TRBV20-1	TRBD2
TGTGCCAGCAGCTTTGCATACAATGAGCAGTTCTTC	CASSFAYNEQFF	-	TRBJ2-1	TRBV7-9	-
TGTGCCAGCAGTTTGGGGACTACCACAGATACGCAGTATTTT	CASSLGTTTDTQYF	-	TRBJ2-3	TRBV27	TRBD2
TGCAGCGGAGCCGGACTAGCGGCCTCTAGCACAGATACGCAGTATTTT	CSGAGLAASSTDTQYF	-	TRBJ2-3	TRBV29-1	TRBD2
TGTGCCAGCAGTGCCAGCGAGGGGTGGTCCTACAATGAGCAGTTCTTC	CASSASEGWSYNEQFF	once	TRBJ2-1	TRBV25-1	-
TGCGCCAGCAGCTCTCCAGGGGTAGGGTCCTACGAGCAGTACTTC	CASSSPGVGSYEQYF	-	TRBJ2-7	TRBV5-1	-
TGTGCCAGCTCACCGGACAGTTTTACCTCTGGAAACACCATATATTTT	CASSPDSFTSGNTIYF	-	TRBJ1-3	TRBV18	-
TGTGCCAGTAGGCGGCGGGAGGGCTCCTACGAGCAGTACTTC	CASRRREGSYEQYF	-	TRBJ2-7	TRBV19	TRBD2
TGTGCCAGCAGTATCACAGGGGACGATGGCTACACCTTC	CASSITGDDGYTF	-	TRBJ1-2	TRBV28	TRBD1
TGTGCCAGCAGCTTAGTTAGCCAAGAGACCCAGTACTTC	CASSLVSQETQYF	once	TRBJ2-5	TRBV7-2	-
TGTGCCAGCAGTTCCCGGGTCGAGCAGTACTTC	CASSSRVEQYF	-	TRBJ2-7	TRBV28	-
TGTGCCAGCAGTTTATCCGCACATAACTACGAGCAGTACTTC	CASSLSAHNYEQYF	-	TRBJ2-7	TRBV27	-